This record looks at one T cell receptor (beta chain) sequence and its context. Its cognate antigen is unknown. Clones were sequenced by immunoSEQ multiplex PCR, and TCRdb holds only the in-frame ones, with some missing. The sample gives about 150,000 clones, about nine tenths of which show up once; around 2.9% is in the top ten. These data belong to a study of T cell responses to AZD1222 COVID-19 vaccine. Study conclusions and caveats: Donors, mostly white British, included more females; clonal diversity was possibly underestimated.

V dropped 2 bases and J dropped 4; count of bases not matched to a gene: 4. This CDR3 contains 16 residues. CDR1 is SGHNT, CDR2 YYREEE, per germline (reference sequence). The source was peripheral blood, collected on day 0 of AZD1222 vaccination. The gene calls are TRBV5-4 and TRBJ1-6, with 9 bases fitting TRBD1. The TCR sequence derives from an adult in good health. This CDR3 is CASSLGGTGYNSPLHF. CDR3 nucleotides: TGTGCCAGCAGCTTAGGAGGGACAGGGTATAATTCACCCCTCCACTTT.